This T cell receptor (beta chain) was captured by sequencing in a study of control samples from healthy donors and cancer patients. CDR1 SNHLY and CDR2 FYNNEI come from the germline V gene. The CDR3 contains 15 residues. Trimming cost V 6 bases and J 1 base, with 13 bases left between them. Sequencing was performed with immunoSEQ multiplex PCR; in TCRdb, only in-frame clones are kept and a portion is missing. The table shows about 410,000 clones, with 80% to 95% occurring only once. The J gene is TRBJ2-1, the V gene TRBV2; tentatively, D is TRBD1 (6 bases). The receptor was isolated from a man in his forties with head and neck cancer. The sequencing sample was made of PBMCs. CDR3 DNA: TGTGCCAGCAGAATTGGTCAGGGGTCCTACAATGAGCAGTTCTTC. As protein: CASRIGQGSYNEQFF.